The 19 T cell receptor beta chains given below trace back to one sample, sequenced in a study of T-cell reconstitution after alpha-beta-depleted transplantation in children. Preparation of the TCRbeta library involved a method that used unique molecular identifiers. Via MiXCR, TCRdb re-called the PCR reads, giving one row per CDR3 protein. Altogether about 610,000 distinct CDR3 sequences are present, under 12% being singletons, with the ten largest covering less than 5%. The material sequenced was PBMCs from the stem cell graft donor, taken from the stem cell graft. The receptors come from a human donor who donated a stem cell graft to a child with acute myeloid leukemia.

This clonotype was seen repeatedly, ten times or more. The genes are TRBV20-1 and TRBJ1-5, with D uncertain. The CDR3 is made up of 12 amino acids. V dropped 3 bases and J dropped 7 bases, with 10 bases sitting between them. Germline V gene lookup returns CDR1 DFQATT and CDR2 SNEGSKA (reference sequence). CDR3 bases: TGCAGTGCTAGGTTTGGAGGGCAGCCCCAGCATTTT. The encoded protein is CSARFGGQPQHF.

This clonotype was counted many times. This sequence joins TRBV11-2 and TRBJ2-1; perhaps TRBD2 as D (6 bases). Germline V gives CDR1 SGHAT, CDR2 FQNNGV. The V end was cut by 0 bases, the J end by 1 base, with 31 bases between. The CDR3 covers 23 residues. The CDR3 reads CASSLEASEGYAAVRWSYNEQFF. The CDR3 bases are TGTGCCAGCAGCTTAGAGGCTAGCGAGGGCTATGCCGCGGTCCGATGGTCCTACAATGAGCAGTTCTTC.

This clonotype was picked up many times. The chain links TRBV7-4 to TRBJ2-1; D gene uncertain. The CDR3 loop spans 17 amino acids. V was clipped by 2 bases and J by 2 bases, with 16 bases between them. CDR1 and CDR2 (germline): SGHVT, SQSDAQ. The DNA for the CDR3 is TGTGCCAGCAGCTTAATCCCTAATGGGAATCCCTACAATGAGCAGTTCTTC. It codes for CASSLIPNGNPYNEQFF. Full variable domain (remainder filled in from reference TRBV7-4 and TRBJ2-1): GAGVSQSPRYKVAKRGRDVALRCDSISGHVTLYWYRQTLGQGSEVLTYSQSDAQRDKSGRPSGRFSAERPERSVSTLKIQRTEQGDSAVYLCASSLIPNGNPYNEQFFGPGTRLTVL.

This clonotype has only a few counts. This chain connects TRBV12-3 or TRBV12-4 to TRBJ2-3; the match to TRBD1 covers 7 bases. V shed 1 base and J 2 bases; nucleotides not matched to a gene: 9. The CDR3 runs 17 residues. In DNA, the CDR3 is TGTGCCAGCAGTTTAGGGGGAAGGGGACAGAACACAGATACGCAGTATTTT. This encodes CASSLGGRGQNTDTQYF.

The chain couples TRBV29-1 to TRBJ2-3; TRBD1 matches at 8 bases. The germline gives CDR1 SQVTM, CDR2 ANQGSEA. V shed 7 bases and J 0 bases; nucleotides not matched to a gene: 6. The CDR3 contains 14 residues. The DNA for the CDR3 is TGCAGCGAGGGTGACAGGGGCAGCACAGATACGCAGTATTTT. Amino acid sequence: CSEGDRGSTDTQYF.

In this sample, this clonotype turned up a few times. This chain joins TRBV28 and TRBJ2-1; 8 bases match TRBD1. Looked up from germline, CDR1 is MDHEN and CDR2 is SYDVKM. V gave up 4 bases and J gave up 3 bases; unmatched junction bases: 14. The CDR3 sequence is 18 residues long. The CDR3 loop reads CASSSLMFVTGGYNEQFF. CDR3 bases: TGTGCCAGCAGTTCTTTAATGTTTGTTACAGGGGGCTACAATGAGCAGTTCTTC.

This clonotype was recorded at least ten times. The rearrangement joins TRBV11-2 to TRBJ2-1; TRBD2 aligns across 11 bases. The CDR3 has 16 residues. J gave up 2 bases and V 5 bases, and 5 bases lay outside the gene matches. From germline, CDR1 is SGHAT and CDR2 FQNNGV. The CDR3, as DNA: TGTGCCAGCAGCCTTAGACTAGCGGGAACCTACAATGAGCAGTTCTTC. This encodes CASSLRLAGTYNEQFF.

The chain joins TRBV10-2 to TRBJ1-6; tentatively, D is TRBD1 (6 bases). V was clipped by 0 bases and J by 10 bases, with 16 bases between them. The CDR3 is 16 amino acids. Germline V gene lookup returns CDR1 WSHSY and CDR2 SAAADI. CDR3: CASSESGGGRTSPLHF. The CDR3 region has the DNA TGCGCCAGCAGTGAGTCGGGGGGCGGAAGGACCTCACCCCTCCACTTT.

Details on this clonotype: This may stem from a read error, because a much larger clone lies one nucleotide away. V and J are TRBV3-1 and TRBJ1-4; the match to TRBD1 covers 9 bases. Germline CDR1 reads LGHDT; CDR2 reads YNNKEL (reference sequence). The CDR3 covers 19 residues. The CDR3 bases are TGTACCAGCAGCCCTGTGAGCCCCGGGACAGGGAATGCTAATGAAAAACTGTTTTTT. This encodes CTSSPVSPGTGNANEKLFF.

There are a few counts of this clonotype. V is TRBV28 and J is TRBJ2-4; D unclear. The V gene's germline CDR1 is MDHEN and CDR2 SYDVKM. This CDR3 is 15 amino acids long. The V and J ends lost 3 bases and 5 bases respectively, with 14 bases between them. CDR3 sequence: CASSFVGPGENIQYF. CDR3 bases: TGTGCCAGCAGTTTCGTCGGGCCTGGGGAAAACATTCAGTACTTC.

This sequence joins TRBV6-6 and TRBJ1-2, with 7 bases identical to TRBD1. V lost 3 bases, J lost 4 bases, and 2 bases stayed unmatched. The CDR3 has 13 residues. The germline V gene encodes CDR1 MNHNY and CDR2 SVGAGI (reference sequence). DNA for the CDR3: TGTGCCAGCAGTTATTCAGGGGGCTATGGCTACACCTTC. It yields the protein CASSYSGGYGYTF.

This clonotype has a handful of counts. This rearrangement joins TRBV4-2 to TRBJ2-7, with 9 bases that match TRBD2. Germline V gives CDR1 LGHNA, CDR2 YNFKEQ. The V segment lost 3 bases and the J segment 3 bases; nucleotides outside the gene matches: 0. The CDR3 totals 13 residues. CDR3 amino acids: CASSQTSGYEQYF. The DNA for the CDR3 is TGTGCCAGCAGCCAGACTAGCGGCTACGAGCAGTACTTC.

A word on this clonotype: Possible read error: a much larger clone is one base away. This chain joins TRBV5-5 and TRBJ2-7; D not certain. Trimming pared 0 bases from V and 3 bases from J, leaving 4 bases between. The length of the CDR3 is 12 residues. From germline, CDR1 is SGHKS and CDR2 YYEKEE (reference sequence). The CDR3 here is CASSLENYEQYF. In DNA, the CDR3 is TGTGCCAGCAGCTTGGAGAACTACGAGCAGTACTTC.

This clonotype was recorded many times. The chain couples TRBV20-1 to TRBJ1-1; 7 bases line up with TRBD1. There are 14 residues in the CDR3. Germline lookup yields CDR1 DFQATT and CDR2 SNEGSKA (reference sequence). The V segment lost 6 bases and the J segment 5 bases; nucleotides outside the gene matches: 12. In DNA form, the CDR3 reads TGCAGTGCGCCCGGACCGGGACAGAGTACTGAAGCTTTCTTT. Protein product: CSAPGPGQSTEAFF.

This clonotype was seen a few times. The chain employs TRBV7-9 and TRBJ2-1, with 10 positions matching TRBD2. Germline V gene sequence: CDR1 SEHNR, CDR2 FQNEAQ (reference sequence). There are 15 residues in the CDR3. V lost 4 bases to trimming and J lost 9 bases; unmatched junction nucleotides: 9. CDR3 sequence: CASSSVSSGRLEQFF. For the CDR3, the DNA is TGTGCCAGCAGCTCAGTCTCTAGCGGGAGACTTGAGCAGTTCTTC. The variable domain in full, with the rest retrieved from reference TRBV7-9 and TRBJ2-1, is DTGVSQNPRHKITKRGQNVTFRCDPISEHNRLYWYRQTLGQGPEFLTYFQNEAQLEKSRLLSDRFSAERPKGSFSTLEIQRTEQGDSAMYLCASSSVSSGRLEQFFGPGTRLTVL.

This clonotype was counted between two and nine times. This chain connects TRBV11-3 to TRBJ2-1, with 7 positions matching TRBD2. Germline assignment: CDR1 SGHNT and CDR2 YENEEA. The junction had 9 bases not matched to a gene; V was cut back by 1 base and J by 6 bases. The CDR3 extends over 16 amino acids. The CDR3 DNA is TGTGCCAGCAGCTTAGTGATTGGGACTATTATCAATGAGCAGTTCTTC. It codes for CASSLVIGTIINEQFF.

This clonotype was counted many times. The gene calls are TRBV12-3 or TRBV12-4 and TRBJ2-7; no firm D call. The CDR3 covers 14 residues. The V end was cut by 11 bases, the J end by 0 bases, with 17 bases between. The CDR3 region has the DNA TGTGCCGGCCGTACTCGCATTCCCTCCTACGAGCAGTACTTC. This sequence encodes CAGRTRIPSYEQYF.

This sequence joins TRBV5-1 and TRBJ2-2; D may be TRBD1 or TRBD2 (7 bases each). CDR3 length: 14 residues. Trimming removed 7 bases at V and 5 bases at J, with 15 bases between. Looked up from germline, CDR1 is SGHRS and CDR2 is YFSETQ. Here the CDR3 DNA reads TGCGCCAGCGGAACCCAGGGGGGGACCGGGGAGCTGTTTTTT. Residues: CASGTQGGTGELFF. The variable domain in full, completed from reference TRBV5-1 and TRBJ2-2, reads KAGVTQTPRYLIKTRGQQVTLSCSPISGHRSVSWYQQTPGQGLQFLFEYFSETQRNKGNFPGRFSGRQFSNSRSEMNVSTLELGDSALYLCASGTQGGTGELFFGEGSRLTVL.

The CDR3 bases are TGCAGCGTTGTCCGGGGGACCCGTACGAGGGTGGCGACAGAGACCCAGTACTTC. It translates to CSVVRGTRTRVATETQYF. The chain links TRBV29-1 to TRBJ2-5, with a possible D match to TRBD2 (6 bases). CDR1 SQVTM and CDR2 ANQGSEA come from the germline V gene. CDR3 size: 18 residues. V was pared by 4 bases and J by 4 bases, with 28 bases between. The full variable domain, completed using reference TRBV29-1 and TRBJ2-5, is SAVISQKPSRDICQRGTSLTIQCQVDSQVTMMFWYRQQPGQSLTLIATANQGSEATYESGFVIDKFPISRPNLTFSTLTVSNMSPEDSSIYLCSVVRGTRTRVATETQYFGPGTRLLVL.